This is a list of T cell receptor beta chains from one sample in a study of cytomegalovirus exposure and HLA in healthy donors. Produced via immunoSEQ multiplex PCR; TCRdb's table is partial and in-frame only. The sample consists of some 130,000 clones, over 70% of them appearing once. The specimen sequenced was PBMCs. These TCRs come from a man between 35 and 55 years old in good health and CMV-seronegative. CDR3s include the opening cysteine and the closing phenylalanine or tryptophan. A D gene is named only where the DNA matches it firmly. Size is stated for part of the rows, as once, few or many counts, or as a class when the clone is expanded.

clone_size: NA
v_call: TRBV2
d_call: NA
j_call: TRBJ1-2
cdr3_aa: CASSLQGTGYTF
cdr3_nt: TGTGCCAGCAGCCTACAGGGTACTGGCTACACCTTC

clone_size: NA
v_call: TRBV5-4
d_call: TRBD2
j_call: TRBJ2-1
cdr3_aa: CASSHGGGSSYNEQFF
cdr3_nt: TGTGCCAGCAGCCACGGGGGGGGAAGCTCCTACAATGAGCAGTTCTTC

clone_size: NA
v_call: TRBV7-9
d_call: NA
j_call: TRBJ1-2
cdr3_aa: CASSMEYGGARGYTF
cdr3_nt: TGTGCCAGCAGTATGGAATATGGGGGGGCTCGAGGCTACACCTTC

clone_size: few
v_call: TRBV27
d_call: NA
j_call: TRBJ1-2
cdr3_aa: CASRGLGQPLNYGYTF
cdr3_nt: TGTGCCAGCAGGGGCCTGGGTCAACCCCTGAATTATGGCTACACCTTC

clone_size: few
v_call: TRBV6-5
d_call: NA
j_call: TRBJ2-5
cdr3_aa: CASIFTLHSQETQYF
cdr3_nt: TGTGCCAGCATTTTTACCTTGCACTCTCAAGAGACCCAGTACTTC

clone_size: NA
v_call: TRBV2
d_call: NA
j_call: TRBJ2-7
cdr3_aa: CASKVGIAYEQYF
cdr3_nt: TGTGCCAGCAAGGTCGGGATCGCCTACGAGCAGTACTTC

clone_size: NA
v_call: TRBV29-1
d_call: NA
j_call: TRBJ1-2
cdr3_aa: CSVCTGSPTLPVNYGYTF
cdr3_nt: TGCAGCGTGTGCACAGGCAGTCCTACCCTACCAGTAAACTATGGCTACACCTTC

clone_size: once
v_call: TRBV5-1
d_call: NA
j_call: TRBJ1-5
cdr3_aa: CASSLDGQGPQPQHF
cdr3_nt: TGCGCCAGCAGCTTGGATGGGCAGGGCCCCCAGCCCCAGCATTTT

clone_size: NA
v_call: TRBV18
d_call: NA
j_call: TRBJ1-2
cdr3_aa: CASSPGAPGYGYTF
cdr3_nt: TGTGCCAGCTCACCAGGGGCTCCGGGCTATGGCTACACCTTC

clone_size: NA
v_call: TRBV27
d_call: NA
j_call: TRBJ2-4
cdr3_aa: CASSRRDTARNIQYF
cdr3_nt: TGTGCCAGCAGTCGACGGGACACGGCACGAAACATTCAGTACTTC

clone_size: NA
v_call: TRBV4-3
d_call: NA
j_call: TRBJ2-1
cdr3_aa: CASSQDLSDSYNEQFF
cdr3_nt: TGCGCCAGCAGCCAAGATTTAAGCGACTCCTACAATGAGCAGTTCTTC

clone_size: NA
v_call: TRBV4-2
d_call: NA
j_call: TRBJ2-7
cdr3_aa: CASSQDGARGLIYEQYF
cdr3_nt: TGTGCCAGCAGCCAAGATGGCGCCAGGGGCCTGATCTACGAGCAGTACTTC

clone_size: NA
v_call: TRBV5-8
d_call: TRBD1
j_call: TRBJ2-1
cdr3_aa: CASSADRGRQGEQFF
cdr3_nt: TGTGCCAGCAGCGCAGACAGGGGGCGCCAGGGTGAGCAGTTCTTC

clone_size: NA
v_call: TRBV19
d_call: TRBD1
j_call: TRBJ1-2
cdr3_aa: CASSMGQGYGYTF
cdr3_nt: TGTGCCAGTAGTATGGGACAGGGCTATGGCTACACCTTC

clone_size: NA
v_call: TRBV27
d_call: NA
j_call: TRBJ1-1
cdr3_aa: CASRLSPNTEAFF
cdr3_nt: TGTGCCAGCAGACTTTCACCAAACACTGAAGCTTTCTTT

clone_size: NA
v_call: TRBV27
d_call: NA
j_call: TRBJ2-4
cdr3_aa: CASSPPSTGSKNIQYF
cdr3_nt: TGTGCCAGCAGCCCTCCCTCAACAGGGTCCAAAAACATTCAGTACTTC

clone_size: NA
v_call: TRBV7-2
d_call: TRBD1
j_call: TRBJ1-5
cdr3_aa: CASSVGQGWTNQPQHF
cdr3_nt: TGTGCCAGCAGCGTCGGACAGGGGTGGACCAATCAGCCCCAGCATTTT

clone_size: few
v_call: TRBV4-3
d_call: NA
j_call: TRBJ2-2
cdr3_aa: CASSQPWEGGSTGELFF
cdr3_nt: TGCGCCAGCAGCCAACCATGGGAGGGGGGGTCCACCGGGGAGCTGTTTTTT

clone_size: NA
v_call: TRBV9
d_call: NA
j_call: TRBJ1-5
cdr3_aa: CASSPSPTVYQPQHF
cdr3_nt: TGTGCCAGCAGCCCATCTCCCACGGTGTATCAGCCCCAGCATTTT

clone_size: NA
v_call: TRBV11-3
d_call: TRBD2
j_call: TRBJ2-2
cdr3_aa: CASSLGTSGGPGELFF
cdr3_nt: TGTGCCAGCAGCTTAGGAACTAGCGGGGGGCCCGGGGAGCTGTTTTTT

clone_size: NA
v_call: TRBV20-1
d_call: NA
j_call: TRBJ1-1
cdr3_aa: CSASGGYAFF
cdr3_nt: TGCAGTGCCTCGGGGGGGTATGCTTTCTTT

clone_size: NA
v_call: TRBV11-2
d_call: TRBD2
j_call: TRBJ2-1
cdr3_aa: CASSPTSGYGNEQFF
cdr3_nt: TGTGCCAGCAGCCCGACTAGCGGGTACGGCAATGAGCAGTTCTTC

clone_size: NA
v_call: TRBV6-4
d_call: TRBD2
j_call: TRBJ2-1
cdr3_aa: CASSPQGLASNEQFF
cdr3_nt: TGTGCCAGCAGCCCCCAGGGACTAGCAAGCAATGAGCAGTTCTTC

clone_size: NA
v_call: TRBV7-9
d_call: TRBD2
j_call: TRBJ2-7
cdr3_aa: CASSLQGGAGEQYF
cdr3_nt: TGTGCCAGCAGCTTGCAGGGAGGGGCCGGAGAGCAGTACTTC

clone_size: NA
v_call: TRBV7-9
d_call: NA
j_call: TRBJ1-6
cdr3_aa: CASSSDTDNSPLHF
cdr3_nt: TGTGCCAGCAGCTCGGACACCGATAATTCACCCCTCCACTTT

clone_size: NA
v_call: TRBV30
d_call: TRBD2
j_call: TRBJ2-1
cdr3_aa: CAWSTNSGTSVHNEQFF
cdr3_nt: TGTGCCTGGAGTACCAACTCCGGGACTAGCGTCCACAATGAGCAGTTCTTC

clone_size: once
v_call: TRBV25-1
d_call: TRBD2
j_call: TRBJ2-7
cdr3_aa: CASSAGLAVQYF
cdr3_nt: TGTGCCAGCAGTGCCGGACTAGCGGTGCAGTACTTC

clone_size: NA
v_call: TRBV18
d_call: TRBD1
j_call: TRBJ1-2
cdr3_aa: CASSPPPGTGGGFGYTF
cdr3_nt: TGTGCCAGCTCACCACCCCCCGGGACAGGGGGCGGATTTGGCTACACCTTC

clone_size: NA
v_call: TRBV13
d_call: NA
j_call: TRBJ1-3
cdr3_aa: CASTLGQGNTIYF
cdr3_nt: TGTGCCAGCACCCTGGGACAAGGAAACACCATATATTTT

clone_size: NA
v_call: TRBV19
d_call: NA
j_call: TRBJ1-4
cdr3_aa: CASSMQSGWSVNEKLFF
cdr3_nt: TGTGCCAGTAGTATGCAGAGCGGGTGGTCAGTTAATGAAAAACTGTTTTTT

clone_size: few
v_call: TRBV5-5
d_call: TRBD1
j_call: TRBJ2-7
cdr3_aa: CASSLDGTVSYEQYF
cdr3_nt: TGTGCCAGCAGCTTGGATGGGACAGTTTCCTACGAGCAGTACTTC

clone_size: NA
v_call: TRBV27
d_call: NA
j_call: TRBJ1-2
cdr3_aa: CASSTGSLYGYTF
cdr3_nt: TGTGCCAGCAGTACAGGGTCCCTTTATGGCTACACCTTC

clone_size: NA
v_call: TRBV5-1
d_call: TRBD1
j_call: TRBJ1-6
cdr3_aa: CASSRDRGNNSPLHF
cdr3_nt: TGCGCCAGCAGCCGGGACAGGGGTAATAATTCACCCCTCCACTTT

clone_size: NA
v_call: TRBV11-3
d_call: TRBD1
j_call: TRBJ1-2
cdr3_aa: CASSSRTGSDYGYTF
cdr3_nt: TGTGCCAGCAGCTCCCGGACAGGGTCTGACTATGGCTACACCTTC

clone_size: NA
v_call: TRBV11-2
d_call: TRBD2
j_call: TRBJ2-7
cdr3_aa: CASSSGTSGGLSYEQYF
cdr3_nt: TGTGCCAGCAGCTCGGGAACTAGCGGGGGATTATCCTACGAGCAGTACTTC

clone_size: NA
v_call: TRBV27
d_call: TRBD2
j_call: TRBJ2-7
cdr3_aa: CASRSGTSGTWEQYF
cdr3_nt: TGTGCCAGCAGGTCCGGGACTAGCGGGACCTGGGAGCAGTACTTC

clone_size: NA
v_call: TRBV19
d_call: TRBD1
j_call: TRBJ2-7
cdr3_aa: CASTPTGATYEQYF
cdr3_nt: TGTGCCAGTACCCCCACAGGGGCCACCTACGAGCAGTACTTC

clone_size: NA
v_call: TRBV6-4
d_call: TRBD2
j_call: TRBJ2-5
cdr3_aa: CASSDSLAAGAEETQYF
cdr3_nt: TGTGCCAGCAGTGACTCGTTAGCAGCGGGGGCCGAAGAGACCCAGTACTTC

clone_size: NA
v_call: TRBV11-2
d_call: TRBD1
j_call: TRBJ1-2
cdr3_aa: CASSPQEGAYGYTF
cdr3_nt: TGTGCCAGCAGCCCCCAGGAGGGGGCGTATGGCTACACCTTC

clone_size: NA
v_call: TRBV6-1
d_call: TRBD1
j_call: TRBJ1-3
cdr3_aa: CASSAWTGNLGGNTIYF
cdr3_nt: TGTGCCAGCAGTGCCTGGACAGGGAATCTAGGAGGAAACACCATATATTTT

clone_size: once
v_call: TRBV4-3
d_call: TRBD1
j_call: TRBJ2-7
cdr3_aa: CASSPEQGAYEQYF
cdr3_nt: TGCGCCAGCAGCCCCGAGCAGGGGGCATACGAGCAGTACTTC

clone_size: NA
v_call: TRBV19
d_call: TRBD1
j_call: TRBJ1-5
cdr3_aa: CASKEWAGGLNQPQHF
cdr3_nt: TGTGCCAGTAAGGAGTGGGCAGGGGGCCTTAATCAGCCCCAGCATTTT

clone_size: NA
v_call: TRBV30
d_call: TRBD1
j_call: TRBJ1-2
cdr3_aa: CAWSSGTAFYGYTF
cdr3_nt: TGTGCCTGGAGTTCAGGGACAGCGTTTTATGGCTACACCTTC

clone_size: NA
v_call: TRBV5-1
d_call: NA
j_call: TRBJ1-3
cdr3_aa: CASSRDIGNTIYF
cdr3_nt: TGCGCCAGCAGTAGGGACATCGGAAACACCATATATTTT

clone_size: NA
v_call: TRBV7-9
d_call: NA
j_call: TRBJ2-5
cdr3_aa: CASSGGAGETQYF
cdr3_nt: TGTGCCAGCAGCGGCGGAGCGGGAGAGACCCAGTACTTC

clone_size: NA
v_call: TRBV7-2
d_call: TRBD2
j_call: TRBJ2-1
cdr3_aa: CASSLVPGGTGNEQFF
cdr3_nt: TGTGCCAGCAGCTTAGTTCCGGGAGGGACTGGCAATGAGCAGTTCTTC

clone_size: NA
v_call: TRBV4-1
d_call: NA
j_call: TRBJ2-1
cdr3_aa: CASSGTPHNEQFF
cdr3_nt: TGCGCCAGCAGCGGGACTCCCCACAATGAGCAGTTCTTC

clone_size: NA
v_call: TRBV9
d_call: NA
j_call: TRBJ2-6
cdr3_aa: CASSVRGSGANVLTF
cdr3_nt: TGTGCCAGCAGCGTACGGGGGTCCGGGGCCAACGTCCTGACTTTC

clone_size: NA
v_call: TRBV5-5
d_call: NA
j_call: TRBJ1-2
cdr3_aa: CASSLAGTGTFDWGYGYTF
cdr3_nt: TGTGCCAGCAGCTTGGCCGGAACCGGGACATTCGATTGGGGATATGGCTACACCTTC

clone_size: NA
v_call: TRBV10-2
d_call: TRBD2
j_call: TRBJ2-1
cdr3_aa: CASSEGREGRYNEQFF
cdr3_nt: TGCGCCAGCAGTGAAGGGCGGGAGGGCCGCTACAATGAGCAGTTCTTC

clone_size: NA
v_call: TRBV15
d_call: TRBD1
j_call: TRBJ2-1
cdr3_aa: CATSPGGTGAGNEQFF
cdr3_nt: TGTGCCACCAGCCCTGGGGGGACAGGGGCCGGGAATGAGCAGTTCTTC

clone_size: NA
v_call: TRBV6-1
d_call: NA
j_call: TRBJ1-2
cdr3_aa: CASSEMRNYGYTF
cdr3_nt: TGTGCCAGCAGTGAAATGAGGAACTATGGCTACACCTTC

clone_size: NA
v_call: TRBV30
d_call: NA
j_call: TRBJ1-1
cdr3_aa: CAWSEGTFGNTEAFF
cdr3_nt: TGTGCCTGGAGCGAGGGGACATTCGGGAACACTGAAGCTTTCTTT

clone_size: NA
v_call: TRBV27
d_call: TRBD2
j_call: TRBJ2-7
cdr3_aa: CASSSRGDYEQYF
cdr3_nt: TGTGCCAGCAGTTCCCGGGGGGATTACGAGCAGTACTTC